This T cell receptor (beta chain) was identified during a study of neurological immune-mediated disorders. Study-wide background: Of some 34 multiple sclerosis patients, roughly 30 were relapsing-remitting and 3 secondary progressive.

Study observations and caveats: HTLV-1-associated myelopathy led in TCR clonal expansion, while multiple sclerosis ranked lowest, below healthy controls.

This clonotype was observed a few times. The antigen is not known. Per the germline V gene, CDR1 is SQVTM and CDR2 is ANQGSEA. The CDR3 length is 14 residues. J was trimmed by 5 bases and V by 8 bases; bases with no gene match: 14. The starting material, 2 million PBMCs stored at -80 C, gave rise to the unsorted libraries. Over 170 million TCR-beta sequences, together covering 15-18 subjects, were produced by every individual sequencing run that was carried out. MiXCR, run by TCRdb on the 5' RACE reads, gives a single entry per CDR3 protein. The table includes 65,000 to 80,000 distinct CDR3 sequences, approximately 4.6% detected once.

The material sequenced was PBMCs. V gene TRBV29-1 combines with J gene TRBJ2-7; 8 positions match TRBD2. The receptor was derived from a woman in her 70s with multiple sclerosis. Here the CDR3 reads CSPPRAGAENEQYF. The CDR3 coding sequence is TGCAGCCCCCCCCGAGCGGGAGCGGAGAACGAGCAGTACTTC.